This T cell receptor (beta chain) was documented in a study of blood T cell repertoires in COVID-19. Study-level background: Samples taken during acute and convalescent COVID-19 were collected in the United States, Italy and Spain. T cells, B-cell-depleted T cells, or PBMCs provided the cDNA or gDNA that served as material.

Authors' methods: Counts of nucleated cells, estimated from reference gene primer amplification, were obtained. This table comes from immunoSEQ multiplex PCR, and its TCRdb copy is limited to in-frame clones, with some not included. D and trimming come from the DNA, and the V and J calls and clone size come from that table. The sample shows 60,000 to 70,000 clones, approximately 85% of them seen only once. Sequencing used peripheral blood. This clonotype was sampled from a man aged 50-60 years with acute or convalescent COVID-19.

For the CDR3, the DNA is TGCAGCTCTGGGACTAGCGGGGAGGCAGATACGCAGTATTTT. This gives the protein CSSGTSGEADTQYF. The J gene is TRBJ2-3, the V gene TRBV29-1; 13 bases fit TRBD2. The CDR3 runs to 14 residues. Looked up from germline, CDR1 is SQVTM and CDR2 is ANQGSEA. With 8 bases clipped from V and 4 bases from J, the junction kept 6 bases outside the gene matches.